The 18 T cell receptor beta chains presented below share a single source sample, sequenced in a study of blood T cell repertoires in COVID-19 (dated by TCRdb to 2018 to 2021). The receptor library was made with the immunoSEQ multiplex PCR assay. TCRdb took over this immuneACCESS table, retaining in-frame rearrangements with V and J assigned. Such tables are incomplete; in checked studies, under half of the missing clones stem from an unresolved V gene, and the remainder is unexplained. The sample table records about 180,000 clones; 60% to 80% of these occur just once. Clones ranked in the top ten supply approximately 26% of the sample. Source material: peripheral blood. The source of these receptors is a woman aged 70-85 years with acute or convalescent COVID-19.

The chain has TRBV28 and TRBJ2-7; 10 positions agree with TRBD1. The CDR3 contains 15 residues. J gave up 5 bases and V 3 bases, and 7 bases lay outside the gene matches. Per germline, CDR1 MDHEN and CDR2 SYDVKM. Here the CDR3 DNA reads TGTGCCAGCAGTTTTATAGGGACAGGGGTTGACGAGCAGTACTTC. Its protein is CASSFIGTGVDEQYF.

The chain is built from TRBV7-9 and TRBJ2-5; TRBD1 matches 9 bases. J was trimmed by 1 base and V by 2 bases; bases with no gene match: 8. The CDR3 is 17 residues long. The germline CDR1 and CDR2 sequences are SEHNR and FQNEAQ (reference sequence). CDR3 sequence reads: CASSLRGQGASQETQYF. DNA for the CDR3: TGTGCCAGCAGCTTAAGGGGACAGGGAGCCTCCCAAGAGACCCAGTACTTC.

This sequence joins TRBV7-2 and TRBJ2-5; possible D gene TRBD2, 5 bases. V was clipped by 1 base and J by 4 bases, with 7 bases between them. The CDR3 sequence is 13 residues long. CDR1 and CDR2 (germline): SGHTA, FQGNSA. The CDR3 loop reads CASSLVRGETQYF. For the CDR3, the DNA is TGTGCCAGCAGCTTAGTACGGGGAGAGACCCAGTACTTC.

In its sample, this clone was seen a few times. V is TRBV14 and J is TRBJ1-5; D not resolved. This CDR3 has 13 amino acids. Germline lookup yields CDR1 SGHDN and CDR2 FVKESK. The germline V and J ends were trimmed by 0 bases and 6 bases, with 6 bases remaining between them. The CDR3 sequence is CASSQEVGQPQHF. In nucleotides, the CDR3 is TGTGCCAGCAGCCAAGAAGTCGGTCAGCCCCAGCATTTT.

This chain connects TRBV6-4 to TRBJ1-5, with a possible D match to TRBD1 (6 bases). The CDR3 is 14 residues long. Looked up from germline, CDR1 is MRHNA and CDR2 is SNTAGT. Trimming took 6 bases from V and 6 from J, leaving 15 bases between them. In nucleotides, the CDR3 is TGTGCCAGCAGAGGAGTACAGGGTGCTCAGCCCCAGCATTTT. It codes for CASRGVQGAQPQHF.

V is TRBV19 and J is TRBJ2-1; a weak D match, TRBD2 (6 bases). Trimming removed 5 bases at V and 0 bases at J, with 11 bases between. Germline V gene data show CDR1 as LNHDA and CDR2 as SQIVND (reference sequence). CDR3 size: 15 residues. The DNA of the CDR3 is TGTGCCAGTAGTCCTAGCGAGAGCTCCTACAATGAGCAGTTCTTC. It specifies CASSPSESSYNEQFF.

The V gene is TRBV15, the J gene TRBJ1-6; tentatively, D is TRBD1 (6 bases). This CDR3 comprises 15 residues. Germline-derived CDR1 and CDR2 are LNHNV and YYDKDF (reference sequence). V was pared by 5 bases and J by 7 bases, with 15 bases between. This chain's CDR3 is CATSGNGGSNSPLHF. Written as DNA, the CDR3 is TGTGCCACCAGCGGAAATGGGGGCTCCAATTCACCCCTCCACTTT.

The V and J genes are TRBV3-1 (or the pseudogene TRBV3-2) and TRBJ2-1; a weak D match, TRBD2 (5 bases). CDR3 length: 14 amino acids. Germline lookup yields CDR1 LGHDT and CDR2 YNNKEL (reference sequence). The V end was cut by 2 bases, the J end by 9 bases, with 14 bases between. The CDR3: CASSQMTGGGEQFF. The CDR3 nucleotides are TGTGCCAGCAGCCAAATGACCGGAGGCGGTGAGCAGTTCTTC.

The J gene is TRBJ2-1, the V gene TRBV19, with 7 bases identical to TRBD1. Germline loops: CDR1 LNHDA, CDR2 SQIVND (reference sequence). The CDR3 contains 11 residues. With 9 bases clipped from V and 4 bases from J, the junction kept 0 bases outside the gene matches. CDR3 residues: CASRGYNEQFF. DNA of the CDR3: TGTGCCAGCAGGGGGTACAATGAGCAGTTCTTC.

The chain is built from TRBV2 and TRBJ2-3; TRBD1 matches at 7 bases. The CDR3 spans 14 residues. Germline CDR1 reads SNHLY; CDR2 reads FYNNEI. J lost 3 bases, V lost 7 bases, and 7 bases had no gene match. The CDR3 here is CASIPGTVTDTQYF. CDR3 coding DNA: TGTGCCAGCATCCCAGGGACAGTTACAGATACGCAGTATTTT.

This chain connects TRBV6-5 to TRBJ1-2; no reliable D call. The length of the CDR3 is 15 residues. From germline, CDR1 is MNHEY and CDR2 SVGAGI. Trimming took off 5 bases at V and 5 bases at J, with 18 bases between the two ends. CDR3 sequence (DNA): TGTGCCAGCAGTCTCCCCGGCGACGGAGCGTATGGCTACACCTTC. Translating it yields CASSLPGDGAYGYTF.

The V call is TRBV6-1, the J call TRBJ1-3; 8 positions agree with TRBD1. Losses at the gene ends were 2 bases for V and 6 bases for J; bases not matched to a gene: 6. Per germline, CDR1 MNHNS and CDR2 SASEGT. The CDR3 is 15 amino acids. CDR3 protein: CASSELDRGKNTIYF. Here the CDR3 DNA reads TGTGCCAGCAGTGAATTAGACAGGGGAAAAAACACCATATATTTT.

The rearrangement joins TRBV9 to TRBJ1-2; 8 nucleotides match TRBD1. The germline gives CDR1 SGDLS, CDR2 YYNGEE. V was pared by 4 bases and J by 9 bases, with 8 bases of the junction left unmatched. CDR3 length: 13 residues. The chain's CDR3 is CASSPLTGESYTF. The CDR3, as DNA: TGTGCCAGCAGCCCATTGACAGGGGAAAGCTACACCTTC.

The J gene is TRBJ2-5, the V gene TRBV3-1 (or the pseudogene TRBV3-2); 8 nucleotides match TRBD2. J gave up 2 bases and V 11 bases, and 7 bases lay outside the gene matches. CDR3 length equals 13 residues. Germline lookup yields CDR1 LGHDT and CDR2 YNNKEL (reference sequence). CDR3: CASRRGAQETQYF. In nucleotides, the CDR3 is TGTGCCTCCCGGCGGGGGGCACAAGAGACCCAGTACTTC.

This clone was counted many times. The chain links TRBV27 to TRBJ1-2, with D possibly TRBD1 on 5 matching bases. Germline V gives CDR1 MNHEY, CDR2 SMNVEV (reference sequence). The CDR3 runs to 16 residues. With 5 bases removed from V and 0 bases from J, the gap between germline ends came to 16 bases. CDR3 protein: CASSPSPDSANYGYTF. In nucleotides, the CDR3 is TGTGCCAGCAGTCCATCACCAGACAGTGCTAACTATGGCTACACCTTC.

This clone came up a few times. J is TRBJ2-2 and V is TRBV7-8; 15 bases fit TRBD2. Germline loops: CDR1 SGHVS, CDR2 FQNEAQ. This CDR3 has 19 residues. V dropped 2 bases and J dropped 5; count of bases not matched to a gene: 9. The CDR3 protein is CASSLIHGTSGRRTGELFF. CDR3 DNA sequence: TGTGCCAGCAGCTTAATTCACGGGACTAGCGGGAGGAGAACCGGGGAGCTGTTTTTT. The variable domain in full, completed from reference TRBV7-8 and TRBJ2-2, reads GAGVSQSPRYKVAKRGQDVALRCDPISGHVSLFWYQQALGQGPEFLTYFQNEAQLDKSGLPSDRFFAERPEGSVSTLKIQRTQQEDSAVYLCASSLIHGTSGRRTGELFFGEGSRLTVL.

In the case of this clone: The sample carries other DNA sequences with the same CDR3. The chain links TRBV3-1 (or the pseudogene TRBV3-2) to TRBJ2-7, with D hard to call. V lost 1 base to trimming and J lost 5 bases, with 3 bases between them. The CDR3 length is 11 residues. CDR1 and CDR2 (germline): LGHDT, YNNKEL (reference sequence). DNA of the CDR3: TGTGCCAGCAGCCAAGTAGACGAGCAGTACTTC. Encoded protein: CASSQVDEQYF.

V is TRBV27 and J is TRBJ1-1; TRBD1 is a possible D gene (6 bases). Trimming pared 8 bases from V and 0 bases from J, leaving 10 bases between. This CDR3 has 13 amino acids. CDR1 is MNHEY and CDR2 is SMNVEV in the germline V gene (reference sequence). In DNA, the CDR3 is TGTGCCAGCTGGACAGTAATGAACACTGAAGCTTTCTTT. Protein: CASWTVMNTEAFF.